This T cell receptor (beta chain) is drawn from a study of a mutant IDH1 vaccine in newly diagnosed glioma. Study information: Patients had received radiotherapy, temozolomide, or both previously, most receiving both.

On this clone itself: The target antigen is unknown.

Assay: immunoSEQ multiplex PCR; the TCRdb copy retains only in-frame clones and omits some. The sample has roughly 64,000 clones, 74% seen once. Study results and caveats: Alterations occurring in top peripheral T cell clonotypes seemed unrelated to pseudoprogression.

The time point: week 35, safety follow-up. Vaccine doses each comprised 300 ug of mutant IDH1 20-mer peptide, with topical imiquimod. The CDR3 length is 14 residues. V lost 1 base and J 1 base, leaving 9 bases between the germline ends. In germline, CDR1 is SGHRS, CDR2 YFSETQ. This TCR derives from a man aged 50 to 59 with glioma. The V gene is TRBV5-1, the J gene TRBJ2-7; tentatively, D is TRBD2 (6 bases). Sequencing used PBMCs, obtained from a glioma patient whose treatment included an IDH1 peptide vaccine. The CDR3 protein is CASSLIGGSYEQYF. As DNA, the CDR3 is TGCGCCAGCAGCTTGATTGGGGGGTCCTACGAGCAGTACTTC.